The next 30 T cell receptor beta chains were all read from a single sample in a study of human T cells and chemical hapten exposure. The time point denotes: patch test 3, about 24 weeks after DPC sensitization. Treatment meaning: therapeutic diphenylcyclopropenone sensitization with weekly scalp DPC. TCRdb re-called the RACE reads with MiXCR, one entry per CDR3 protein. The data contain 50,000 or so distinct CDR3 sequences, over 9.5% of them singletons. This material consisted of whole blood, taken in connection with sensitization to the hapten diphenylcyclopropenone (DPC). These receptors were obtained from a woman aged 40 to 55 with alopecia areata. Some clones in this sample may be carry-over from other donors' samples.

The chain combines TRBV20-1 with TRBJ1-4; D is perhaps TRBD1 (5 bases). Trimming stripped 3 bases from V and 6 bases from J, with 11 bases between. The CDR3 has 13 residues. Germline values: CDR1 DFQATT, CDR2 SNEGSKA (reference sequence). CDR3 DNA: TGCAGTGCTAGGTCGGGACCTGATGAAAAACTGTTTTTT. Translating gives CSARSGPDEKLFF.

This clonotype was picked up many times. The rearrangement links TRBV29-1 to TRBJ2-1; TRBD1 agrees at 7 bases. Germline lookup yields CDR1 SQVTM and CDR2 ANQGSEA. The ends lost 6 bases at V and 12 bases at J; junction bases unmatched: 8. This CDR3 region has 11 residues. The CDR3 is CSVSRDRWQFF. In DNA, the CDR3 is TGCAGCGTCTCTAGGGACAGATGGCAGTTCTTC.

This clonotype was picked up many times. The J gene is TRBJ1-1, the V gene TRBV5-4, with D possibly TRBD1 on 6 matching bases. The CDR3 has 13 residues. Germline assignment: CDR1 SGHNT and CDR2 YYREEE (reference sequence). Trimming shortened V by 2 bases and J by 3 bases, and 8 bases separated the two germline ends. The CDR3, as DNA: TGTGCCAGCAGCTTTACAGGGTACACTGAAGCTTTCTTT. Protein: CASSFTGYTEAFF.

This clonotype has a count of ten or more. The chain has TRBV28 and TRBJ1-5, with TRBD1 matching 11 bases. This CDR3 is 18 amino acids long. CDR1 is MDHEN and CDR2 is SYDVKM in the germline V gene. J gave up 0 bases and V 6 bases, and 10 bases lay outside the gene matches. CDR3 in amino acids: CASRIRTGGSYSNQPQHF. CDR3 bases: TGTGCCAGCAGGATTCGGACAGGGGGCAGTTATAGCAATCAGCCCCAGCATTTT.

The V and J genes are TRBV5-1 and TRBJ1-6; D gene unclear. The CDR3 sequence is 17 residues long. Germline V gives CDR1 SGHRS, CDR2 YFSETQ. V lost 1 base to trimming and J lost 7 bases, with 18 bases between them. The CDR3 is CASSLITTERGNSPLHF. Written as DNA, the CDR3 is TGCGCCAGCAGCTTGATTACCACGGAACGAGGAAATTCACCCCTCCACTTT.

Note on this clonotype: A much bigger clone sits one base away, suggesting this may be a read error. The CDR3 nucleotides are TGTGCCAGCAGCTTGGTCAGGGGCGCAAACACTGAAGCTTTCTTT. Its protein is CASSLVRGANTEAFF. The V gene is TRBV5-4, the J gene TRBJ1-1; D is possibly TRBD1 (6 bases). The CDR3 length is 15 residues. Trimming took 0 bases from V and 2 from J, leaving 11 bases between them. The V gene's germline CDR1 is SGHNT and CDR2 YYREEE (reference sequence).

The chain employs TRBV27 and TRBJ2-7; 9 bases match TRBD1. CDR1 is MNHEY and CDR2 is SMNVEV in the germline V gene (reference sequence). CDR3 length: 13 residues. V trimming: 3 bases; J trimming: 6 bases; junction bases outside the gene matches: 3. CDR3 DNA sequence: TGTGCCAGCAGTTTGGGACAGGGCTTCGAGCAGTACTTC. Translating gives CASSLGQGFEQYF.

This clonotype showed up many times. The chain joins TRBV6-2 or TRBV6-3 to TRBJ1-2, with TRBD1 identical over 7 bases. Germline V CDR1 and CDR2: MNHEY, SVGEGT. The CDR3 spans 15 residues. Unmatched junction bases numbered 14, after V lost 6 bases and J lost 7 bases. The CDR3 DNA is TGTGCCAGCAGGGACAACCCGGGACAGAGGTTTGGCTACACCTTC. Translating it yields CASRDNPGQRFGYTF.

This chain uses TRBV5-1 with TRBJ2-1; D may be TRBD2 (7 bases). Germline V gene lookup returns CDR1 SGHRS and CDR2 YFSETQ. Trimming stripped 0 bases from V and 5 bases from J, with 15 bases between. This CDR3 has 16 amino acids. Written as DNA, the CDR3 is TGCGCCAGCAGCTTGGTTGGAGGGCGGGGGCACAATGAGCAGTTCTTC. This gives the protein CASSLVGGRGHNEQFF. The whole variable domain, filled in from reference TRBV5-1 and TRBJ2-1, reads KAGVTQTPRYLIKTRGQQVTLSCSPISGHRSVSWYQQTPGQGLQFLFEYFSETQRNKGNFPGRFSGRQFSNSRSEMNVSTLELGDSALYLCASSLVGGRGHNEQFFGPGTRLTVL.

The table lists this clonotype with many counts. This sequence joins TRBV2 and TRBJ1-5; 10 nucleotides align to TRBD1. The CDR3 consists of 14 residues. Per the germline V gene, CDR1 is SNHLY and CDR2 is FYNNEI. J was trimmed by 7 bases and V by 4 bases; bases with no gene match: 4. This CDR3 is CASSGDRGRQPQHF. Here the CDR3 DNA reads TGTGCCAGCAGTGGGGACAGGGGACGCCAGCCCCAGCATTTT.

This chain links TRBV6-2 or TRBV6-3 with TRBJ1-1, with D perhaps TRBD1 (5 bases). CDR1 is MNHEY, CDR2 SVGEGT, per germline. V lost 4 bases to trimming and J lost 1 base, with 13 bases between them. CDR3 size: 15 residues. The CDR3 DNA reads TGTGCCAGCAGTTGGGGGGGACGCTGGAACACTGAAGCTTTCTTT. It yields the protein CASSWGGRWNTEAFF.

V gene TRBV29-1 combines with J gene TRBJ2-2; the D gene is possibly TRBD1 (7 bases). The V end lost 7 bases, the J end lost 5 bases, and 14 bases lay between the germline ends. Per germline, CDR1 SQVTM and CDR2 ANQGSEA. The length of the CDR3 is 13 residues. CDR3 residues: CSGRDRRTGELFF. In DNA, the CDR3 is TGCAGCGGGCGGGACAGACGAACCGGGGAGCTGTTTTTT.

This sequence joins TRBV3-1 and TRBJ2-7, with D uncertain. The CDR3 length is 15 residues. Germline V CDR1 and CDR2: LGHDT, YNNKEL (reference sequence). The V gene lost 2 bases and the J gene lost 2 bases, with 13 bases spanning the gap. The CDR3 loop is CASSQFRIVTYEQYF. Here the CDR3 DNA reads TGTGCCAGCAGCCAATTTCGAATAGTAACCTACGAGCAGTACTTC.

This clonotype was observed at least ten times. The chain couples TRBV9 to TRBJ1-4, with D perhaps TRBD1 (5 bases). Germline assignment: CDR1 SGDLS and CDR2 YYNGEE. The V and J ends lost 1 base and 1 base respectively, with 11 bases between them. The CDR3 is 16 amino acids. CDR3 in DNA: TGTGCCAGCAGCGTAAGGGGAGAAGAAACTAATGAAAAACTGTTTTTT. It translates to CASSVRGEETNEKLFF.

A few counts support this clonotype. This sequence joins TRBV30 and TRBJ1-1; D is unresolved. Between the trimmed V and J ends, which lost 0 bases and 3 bases, there was a span of 8 bases. Germline V gene lookup returns CDR1 GTSNPN and CDR2 SVGIG (reference sequence). The CDR3 is made up of 13 amino acids. For the CDR3, the DNA is TGTGCCTGGAGTGTAAGAGTGTACACTGAAGCTTTCTTT. Amino acids: CAWSVRVYTEAFF.

In regard to this clonotype: A much more abundant neighbour one base away suggests this may be a read error. J is TRBJ1-2 and V is TRBV5-5; D gene uncertain. The germline V gene has CDR1 SGHKS and CDR2 YYEKEE (reference sequence). Trimming stripped 5 bases from V and 0 bases from J, with 11 bases between. The CDR3 extends over 14 amino acids. The CDR3 DNA is TGTGCCAGCAGTTCGAAACCCGCTAACTATGGCTACACCTTC. This codes for CASSSKPANYGYTF.

This chain joins TRBV11-2 and TRBJ2-7; TRBD1 aligns across 7 bases. The CDR3 has 16 residues. The V gene's germline CDR1 is SGHAT and CDR2 FQNNGV. Germline trimming cut 3 bases from V and 4 bases from J; bases unmatched to any gene: 12. The CDR3 reads CASSFRGTARDYEQYF. The CDR3 nucleotides are TGTGCCAGCAGCTTCAGGGGGACGGCACGGGATTACGAGCAGTACTTC.

The V and J genes are TRBV28 and TRBJ2-7; 9 bases align to TRBD1. Germline V gene lookup returns CDR1 MDHEN and CDR2 SYDVKM. The V and J ends lost 6 bases and 4 bases, in that order; junction bases with no gene match: 7. There are 14 residues in the CDR3. This chain's CDR3 is CASSLTGGYYEQYF. DNA of the CDR3: TGTGCCAGCAGCCTAACAGGGGGCTATTACGAGCAGTACTTC.

The V call is TRBV29-1, the J call TRBJ2-2; D is unclear. The ends were cut back, 6 bases at V and 1 base at J, with 12 bases in the middle. The germline V gene encodes CDR1 SQVTM and CDR2 ANQGSEA. The CDR3 contains 14 residues. The chain's CDR3 is CSVGLNENTGELFF. The CDR3 DNA reads TGCAGCGTAGGCCTCAACGAGAACACCGGGGAGCTGTTTTTT.

This clonotype was counted many times. The CDR3 here is CASSPPAANTEAFF. CDR3 DNA sequence: TGTGCCAGCAGCCCCCCCGCAGCAAACACTGAAGCTTTCTTT. This chain links TRBV6-6 with TRBJ1-1; D is ambiguous. V gave up 6 bases and J gave up 2 bases, with 13 bases separating them. The germline gives CDR1 MNHNY, CDR2 SVGAGI (reference sequence). The CDR3 covers 14 residues.

This clonotype was seen at least ten times. The J gene is TRBJ1-4, the V gene TRBV3-1; D call uncertain. The CDR3 extends over 14 amino acids. Germline V gene lookup returns CDR1 LGHDT and CDR2 YNNKEL (reference sequence). The germline V and J ends were trimmed by 1 base and 7 bases, with 10 bases remaining between them. The CDR3 DNA reads as TGTGCCAGCAGCCAAGGGCTCTTTTCTGAAAAACTGTTTTTT. As protein: CASSQGLFSEKLFF.

This clonotype was counted between two and nine times. The rearrangement uses TRBV12-3 or TRBV12-4 and TRBJ1-6; the D is unclear. The CDR3 spans 13 residues. Trimming left V 5 bases short and J 7 bases short, with 9 bases between. The DNA of the CDR3 is TGTGCCAGCAGTGGTGCGGTAAATTCACCCCTCCACTTT. It codes for CASSGAVNSPLHF.

The chain uses TRBV27 and TRBJ1-1; D uncertain. The CDR3 has 16 amino acids. Trimming left V 3 bases short and J 5 bases short, with 19 bases between. Germline loops: CDR1 MNHEY, CDR2 SMNVEV (reference sequence). CDR3 DNA: TGTGCCAGCAGTTTTGAAGGAAGGTCAGACTTGACTGAAGCTTTCTTT. It specifies CASSFEGRSDLTEAFF.

This clonotype was detected many times. The J gene is TRBJ2-1, the V gene TRBV18; D is undetermined. The CDR3 is made up of 14 amino acids. V lost 3 bases and J 4 bases, leaving 10 bases between the germline ends. Germline V gene lookup returns CDR1 KGHSH and CDR2 LQKENI. Here the CDR3 reads CASSPGPFYNEQFF. DNA of the CDR3: TGTGCCAGCTCACCCGGACCTTTTTACAATGAGCAGTTCTTC.

The gene calls are TRBV29-1 and TRBJ2-5; no definite D call. The CDR3 spans 11 residues. Trimming left V 4 bases short and J 4 bases short, with 7 bases between. Looked up from germline, CDR1 is SQVTM and CDR2 is ANQGSEA. The CDR3 DNA reads as TGCAGCGTTGCCCCCGGAGAGACCCAGTACTTC. Its protein is CSVAPGETQYF.

This clonotype was seen more than once but under ten times. The chain uses TRBV6-2 or TRBV6-3 and TRBJ2-1, with no clear D. Germline V gives CDR1 MNHEY, CDR2 SVGEGT. The CDR3 covers 14 residues. V shed 5 bases and J shed 5 bases, with 13 bases lying between them. The CDR3 here is CASSKGAGHNEQFF. In DNA, the CDR3 is TGTGCCAGCAGTAAGGGCGCAGGCCACAATGAGCAGTTCTTC.

There are a few counts of this clonotype. The chain recombines TRBV28 with TRBJ1-1, with D hard to call. CDR1 is MDHEN, CDR2 SYDVKM, per germline. Trimming cost V 6 bases and J 6 bases, with 11 bases left between them. The CDR3 is 12 residues long. CDR3 bases: TGTGCCAGCAGCCGAGAGCGGCCTGAAGCTTTCTTT. It codes for CASSRERPEAFF.

This clonotype was seen a handful of times. In DNA form, the CDR3 reads TGTGCCAGCAGTGAAAACACGGGGAACACTGAAGCTTTCTTT. This encodes CASSENTGNTEAFF. This rearrangement joins TRBV6-1 to TRBJ1-1; no reliable D call. The germline V gene encodes CDR1 MNHNS and CDR2 SASEGT. The CDR3 consists of 14 residues. The germline V and J ends were trimmed by 2 bases and 1 base, with 8 bases remaining between them.

This clonotype was seen repeatedly, ten times or more. This chain uses TRBV28 with TRBJ1-4; D is uncertain. Germline V CDR1 and CDR2: MDHEN, SYDVKM. The V and J ends lost 3 bases and 5 bases respectively, with 1 base between them. The CDR3 has 11 amino acids. CDR3 DNA: TGTGCCAGCAGTTTGAATGAAAAACTGTTTTTT. This sequence encodes CASSLNEKLFF.

This clonotype occurred a few times. The V call is TRBV4-2, the J call TRBJ2-2; TRBD2 might be the D (6 bases). This CDR3 is 14 amino acids long. Looked up from germline, CDR1 is LGHNA and CDR2 is YNFKEQ. The germline V and J ends were trimmed by 1 base and 5 bases, with 8 bases remaining between them. The CDR3 DNA reads TGTGCCAGCAGCCAAGGACTAGAGACCGGGGAGCTGTTTTTT. Its protein product is CASSQGLETGELFF.